This TCR beta chain came from a study of control samples from healthy donors and cancer patients. Some clones are missing from TCRdb's copy, which holds only in-frame ones; the method was immunoSEQ multiplex PCR. This sample has around 140,000 clones, with under 90% found just once. The sequence derives from a man aged 45-65 years with head and neck cancer. The sample taken for sequencing was PBMCs.

The CDR3 protein is CASSSGGLALTGELFF. CDR3 nucleotides: TGTGCCAGCAGCTCAGGCGGACTAGCGTTGACCGGGGAGCTGTTTTTT. The chain couples TRBV9 to TRBJ2-2; 9 positions match TRBD2. V was clipped by 4 bases and J by 5 bases; unmatched bases: 9. The germline CDR1 and CDR2 sequences are SGDLS and YYNGEE. The CDR3 runs 16 residues.